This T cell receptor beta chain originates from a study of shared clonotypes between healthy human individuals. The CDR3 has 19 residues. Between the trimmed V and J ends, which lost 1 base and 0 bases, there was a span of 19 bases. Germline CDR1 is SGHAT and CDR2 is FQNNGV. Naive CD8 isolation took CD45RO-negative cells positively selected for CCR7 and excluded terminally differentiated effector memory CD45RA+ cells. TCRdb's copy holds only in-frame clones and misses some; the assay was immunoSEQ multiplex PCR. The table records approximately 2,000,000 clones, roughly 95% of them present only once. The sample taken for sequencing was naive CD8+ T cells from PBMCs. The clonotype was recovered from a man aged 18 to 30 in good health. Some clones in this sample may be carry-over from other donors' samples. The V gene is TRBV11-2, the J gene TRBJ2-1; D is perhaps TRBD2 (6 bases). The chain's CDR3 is CASSLALVGGTSSYNEQFF. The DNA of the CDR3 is TGTGCCAGCAGCTTAGCTCTGGTTGGGGGGACCAGCTCCTACAATGAGCAGTTCTTC.